The next 23 T cell receptor beta chains were all read from a single sample in a study of T cells in tumors after PD-1 blockade. Sequencing was performed with immunoSEQ multiplex PCR; in TCRdb, only in-frame clones are kept and a portion is missing. The table records around 21,000 clones, 81% of them present only once. The source was PBMCs, collected after anti-PD-1 therapy. These receptors were collected from a human donor with advanced basal cell or squamous cell carcinoma (not recorded which).

The chain joins TRBV3-1 (or the pseudogene TRBV3-2) to TRBJ1-6, with TRBD1 identical over 7 bases. The germline V gene has CDR1 LGHDT and CDR2 YNNKEL (reference sequence). The CDR3 has 17 residues. Trimming at V came to 4 bases and at J to 0 bases, leaving 6 bases not matched to a gene. This CDR3 reads CASSRYRGISYNSPLHF. The DNA for the CDR3 is TGTGCCAGCAGCCGATACAGGGGTATCTCCTATAATTCACCCCTCCACTTT.

This chain links TRBV7-8 with TRBJ2-5; 10 bases are a match to TRBD2. The CDR3 has 16 amino acids. Germline values: CDR1 SGHVS, CDR2 FQNEAQ. After removal of 5 bases from V and 5 bases from J, the junction contained 11 bases not matched to a gene. CDR3 bases: TGTGCCAGCAGCCCCATAGGAGCGGGGGGGCTGGAGACCCAGTACTTC. It translates to CASSPIGAGGLETQYF.

The chain couples TRBV24-1 to TRBJ2-7; the D call may be TRBD1 or TRBD2 (6 bases each). The CDR3 is 15 residues long. CDR1 is KGHDR, CDR2 SFDVKD, per germline. V lost 3 bases, J lost 4 bases, and 15 bases lay in between. The DNA for the CDR3 is TGTGCCACCAGTGATCCGTCTAAGGGGGGATACGAGCAGTACTTC. It specifies CATSDPSKGGYEQYF.

Here the CDR3 DNA reads TGTGCCAGCAGCTCCGGGACAGCTGATACTAACTATGGCTACACCTTC. Protein product: CASSSGTADTNYGYTF. This sequence joins TRBV5-6 and TRBJ1-2, with TRBD1 matching over 7 bases. CDR1 is SGHDT and CDR2 is YYEEEE in the germline V gene. This CDR3 region has 16 residues. The ends lost 3 bases at V and 0 bases at J; junction bases unmatched: 8.

The chain uses TRBV10-2 and TRBJ1-2; D call uncertain. Trimming took 6 bases from V and 6 from J, leaving 14 bases between them. CDR1 is WSHSY and CDR2 is SAAADI in the germline V gene. This CDR3 comprises 13 residues. The CDR3 sequence: CASSMAPVDGYTF. Written as DNA, the CDR3 is TGCGCCAGCAGCATGGCACCGGTGGATGGCTACACCTTC.

This chain joins TRBV5-1 and TRBJ2-5, with a tentative D call TRBD1 (5 bases). V lost 4 bases, J lost 1 base, and 17 bases lay in between. Germline V CDR1 and CDR2: SGHRS, YFSETQ. This CDR3 has 16 amino acids. CDR3 nucleotides: TGCGCCAGCAGCCTGGGGCTGGATACTACCCAAGAGACCCAGTACTTC. The encoded protein is CASSLGLDTTQETQYF.

This chain links TRBV14 with TRBJ2-3; D perhaps matches TRBD2 (6 bases). There are 17 residues in the CDR3. The germline CDR1 and CDR2 sequences are SGHDN and FVKESK. Trimming stripped 0 bases from V and 5 bases from J, with 18 bases between. The CDR3 coding sequence is TGTGCCAGCAGCCAAGATATAGCGGACACCTTCCGAGATACGCAGTATTTT. Translation gives CASSQDIADTFRDTQYF.

The chain employs TRBV9 and TRBJ2-2; D is possibly TRBD1 (5 bases). Germline values: CDR1 SGDLS, CDR2 YYNGEE. Trimming shortened V by 6 bases and J by 2 bases, and 11 bases separated the two germline ends. The CDR3 totals 14 residues. The CDR3 DNA sequence: TGTGCCAGCACGGTCCAGGGAAACACCGGGGAGCTGTTTTTT. It is translated as CASTVQGNTGELFF.

This chain uses TRBV6-2 or TRBV6-3 with TRBJ2-7, with D possibly called TRBD1 or TRBD2 (5 bases each). Between the trimmed V and J ends, which lost 6 bases and 5 bases, there was a span of 23 bases. The germline gives CDR1 MNHEY, CDR2 SVGEGT. This CDR3 has 16 amino acids. The chain's CDR3 is CASSRDAGLVRNEQYF. The CDR3 bases are TGTGCCAGCAGCCGGGACGCCGGGTTGGTGAGGAACGAGCAGTACTTC.

V usage is TRBV11-3 and J usage is TRBJ2-3; no reliable D call. Germline CDR1 SGHNT, CDR2 YENEEA. V lost 5 bases and J 1 base, leaving 10 bases between the germline ends. The CDR3 loop spans 14 amino acids. The CDR3 DNA reads TGTGCCAGCAGCCCGCCCATAGGCACAGATACGCAGTATTTT. Translated, it gives CASSPPIGTDTQYF.

The V and J genes are TRBV5-5 and TRBJ2-2, with TRBD1 identical over 7 bases. Germline CDR1 is SGHKS and CDR2 is YYEKEE (reference sequence). J lost 6 bases, V lost 4 bases, and 15 bases had no gene match. CDR3 length: 17 residues. In DNA, the CDR3 is TGTGCCAGCAGCCTTCACGCACAACAGGGGTGGGCCGGGGAGCTGTTTTTT. Residues: CASSLHAQQGWAGELFF.

The genes are TRBV19 and TRBJ1-5, with D maybe TRBD1 (6 bases). CDR1 is LNHDA, CDR2 SQIVND, per germline (reference sequence). Trimming cost V 5 bases and J 1 base, with 15 bases left between them. CDR3 length: 16 residues. CDR3 amino acids: CASSPLTGASNQPQHF. As DNA, the CDR3 is TGTGCCAGTAGTCCCCTCACGGGGGCCAGCAATCAGCCCCAGCATTTT.

Sample share makes this clone medium-sized. V gene TRBV28 combines with J gene TRBJ2-1; TRBD1 matches at 8 bases. Germline V lookup: CDR1 MDHEN, CDR2 SYDVKM. CDR3 length: 15 residues. V shed 7 bases, J shed 3 bases, and the junction held 8 bases outside the gene matches. Here the CDR3 reads CASNAGQGNYNEQFF. CDR3 coding DNA: TGTGCCAGCAACGCAGGACAGGGCAACTACAATGAGCAGTTCTTC.

The chain recombines TRBV6-5 with TRBJ2-7; D is perhaps TRBD1 or TRBD2 (5 bases each). V lost 7 bases, J lost 2 bases, and 18 bases lay in between. CDR1 is MNHEY and CDR2 is SVGAGI in the germline V gene. CDR3 size: 15 residues. This CDR3 is CASTRTGGHTYEQYF. The CDR3 DNA is TGTGCCAGCACCAGAACCGGAGGACACACCTACGAGCAGTACTTC.

This chain uses TRBV29-1 with TRBJ1-1, with D hard to call. Germline V gene lookup returns CDR1 SQVTM and CDR2 ANQGSEA. The CDR3 sequence is 10 residues long. Trimming took 5 bases from V and 7 from J, leaving 8 bases between them. CDR3 in amino acids: CSVLRDEAFF. CDR3 DNA sequence: TGCAGCGTTTTGAGGGATGAAGCTTTCTTT. The complete variable domain, with remaining parts taken from reference TRBV29-1 and TRBJ1-1, reads SAVISQKPSRDICQRGTSLTIQCQVDSQVTMMFWYRQQPGQSLTLIATANQGSEATYESGFVIDKFPISRPNLTFSTLTVSNMSPEDSSIYLCSVLRDEAFFGQGTRLTVV.

Concerning this clone itself: Within the sample, other DNA sequences also encode this same CDR3. The chain recombines TRBV18 with TRBJ2-7; D gene unclear. CDR3 length: 14 amino acids. With 0 bases removed from V and 7 bases from J, the gap between germline ends came to 13 bases. Germline lookup yields CDR1 KGHSH and CDR2 LQKENI. The CDR3 sequence is CASSPPGDMGEQYF. DNA of the CDR3: TGTGCCAGCTCACCACCGGGTGACATGGGGGAGCAGTACTTC.

The V call is TRBV19, the J call TRBJ1-1, with 7 bases aligning to TRBD1. V shed 4 bases, J shed 0 bases, and the junction held 8 bases outside the gene matches. Germline lookup yields CDR1 LNHDA and CDR2 SQIVND (reference sequence). This CDR3 region has 16 residues. The CDR3 here is CASSTWDSYVNTEAFF. The CDR3 DNA follows: TGTGCCAGTAGTACCTGGGACAGTTACGTGAACACTGAAGCTTTCTTT.

J is TRBJ2-1 and V is TRBV3-1 (or the pseudogene TRBV3-2), with 11 bases that match TRBD1. Unmatched junction bases numbered 7, after V lost 6 bases and J lost 6 bases. This CDR3 has 15 amino acids. Germline CDR1 reads LGHDT; CDR2 reads YNNKEL (reference sequence). The CDR3 protein is CASSPGQGAFNEQFF. The CDR3 DNA sequence: TGTGCCAGCAGTCCCGGACAGGGGGCGTTCAATGAGCAGTTCTTC.

This clone has more than one count but fewer than ten. This chain's CDR3 is CASSVAGLGGDTQYF. The CDR3 coding sequence is TGTGCCAGCAGCGTAGCGGGACTAGGCGGAGATACGCAGTATTTT. The chain combines TRBV9 with TRBJ2-3; the match to TRBD2 covers 8 bases. CDR1 and CDR2 (germline): SGDLS, YYNGEE. The CDR3 runs to 15 residues. V trimming: 0 bases; J trimming: 5 bases; junction bases outside the gene matches: 5.

This clone was recorded once. The chain combines TRBV6-5 with TRBJ2-3; the match to TRBD1 covers 9 bases. V gave up 0 bases and J gave up 6 bases; unmatched junction bases: 4. This CDR3 comprises 15 residues. Germline V CDR1 and CDR2: MNHEY, SVGAGI. The CDR3 nucleotides are TGTGCCAGCAGTTACTCGGGGACAGGGAGGGATACGCAGTATTTT. It encodes CASSYSGTGRDTQYF.

V is TRBV4-1 and J is TRBJ1-3; TRBD1 aligns across 7 bases. With V trimmed by 0 bases and J by 0 bases, 5 bases remained unmatched. The CDR3 runs 17 residues. The V gene's germline CDR1 is MGHRA and CDR2 YSYEKL. The CDR3 DNA reads TGCGCCAGCAGCCAAGAAATGGGGACAGACTCTGGAAACACCATATATTTT. It is translated as CASSQEMGTDSGNTIYF.

The chain recombines TRBV4-1 with TRBJ1-6; a possible D gene is TRBD1 (6 bases). This CDR3 spans 18 amino acids. Germline CDR1 reads MGHRA; CDR2 reads YSYEKL. With 3 bases removed from V and 7 bases from J, the gap between germline ends came to 22 bases. CDR3 amino acids: CASSHDLDTDRKNSPLHF. DNA for the CDR3: TGCGCCAGCAGCCACGACCTGGACACGGACAGAAAGAATTCACCCCTCCACTTT.

J is TRBJ2-1 and V is TRBV27; 8 positions agree with TRBD1. CDR3 length equals 17 residues. Looked up from germline, CDR1 is MNHEY and CDR2 is SMNVEV (reference sequence). The V and J ends lost 2 bases and 7 bases, in that order; junction bases with no gene match: 13. The CDR3 sequence: CASSLLAGTGNGNEQFF. The DNA of the CDR3 is TGTGCCAGCAGTTTACTTGCCGGGACAGGCAATGGAAATGAGCAGTTCTTC.